The 5 T cell receptor beta chains reported below all come from one sample, sequenced in a study of vaccination and CD4 T cells after COVID-19. The Oncomine TCR Beta short-read assay was what sequenced the DNA obtained from cultured CD4+ T cells. TCRdb re-called the PCR reads with MiXCR, one entry per CDR3 protein. This table holds approximately 13,000 distinct CDR3 sequences, about 60% found once. No antigen has been assigned to these receptors. The sample's treatment: roughly 10-day PBMC culture with coronavirus spike peptide pools or control peptides (ViraFEST assay). Sequences were obtained from CD4+ T cells from blood, cultured in vitro. The receptors come from a human donor who had recovered from COVID-19.

The chain has TRBV20-1 and TRBJ1-5; 8 bases align to TRBD1. Trimming took 5 bases from V and 2 from J; bases not matched to a gene: 8. CDR3 length: 15 amino acids. The V gene's germline CDR1 is DFQATT and CDR2 SNEGSKA (reference sequence). The CDR3 DNA sequence: TGCAGTGCTTGCCCATCGGACAGGGGCAATCAGCCCCAGCATTTT. This sequence encodes CSACPSDRGNQPQHF.

This chain links TRBV20-1 with TRBJ2-5; D is tentatively TRBD1 or TRBD2 (5 bases each). Trimming took off 6 bases at V and 5 bases at J, with 13 bases between the two ends. This CDR3 region has 12 residues. Germline CDR1 and CDR2: DFQATT and SNEGSKA (reference sequence). The CDR3 region has the DNA TGCAGTGCCTGGGACCCTTGGGAGACCCAGTACTTC. This codes for CSAWDPWETQYF.

V is TRBV2 and J is TRBJ2-7; 7 bases map to TRBD2. The CDR3 loop spans 11 amino acids. Trimming at V came to 3 bases and at J to 9 bases, leaving 2 bases not matched to a gene. CDR1 and CDR2 (germline): SNHLY, FYNNEI. CDR3 nucleotides: TGTGCCAGCAGTGACAGGGAGGGGCAGTACTTC. Its translation is CASSDREGQYF.

J is TRBJ2-1 and V is TRBV19; D may be TRBD2 (6 bases). The CDR3 spans 16 residues. The germline gives CDR1 LNHDA, CDR2 SQIVND (reference sequence). Trimming pared 0 bases from V and 7 bases from J, leaving 16 bases between. For the CDR3, the DNA is TGTGCCAGTAGTATAGATGGTACGGGAGTCAAGAATGAGCAGTTCTTC. This encodes CASSIDGTGVKNEQFF.

The chain links TRBV5-6 to TRBJ1-1, with 8 bases aligning to TRBD1. The CDR3 totals 16 residues. V was pared by 5 bases and J by 2 bases, with 11 bases of the junction left unmatched. In germline, CDR1 is SGHDT, CDR2 YYEEEE. DNA of the CDR3: TGTGCCAGCAGTGGGGGTGGGACAGGAATAAACACTGAAGCTTTCTTT. Residues: CASSGGGTGINTEAFF.